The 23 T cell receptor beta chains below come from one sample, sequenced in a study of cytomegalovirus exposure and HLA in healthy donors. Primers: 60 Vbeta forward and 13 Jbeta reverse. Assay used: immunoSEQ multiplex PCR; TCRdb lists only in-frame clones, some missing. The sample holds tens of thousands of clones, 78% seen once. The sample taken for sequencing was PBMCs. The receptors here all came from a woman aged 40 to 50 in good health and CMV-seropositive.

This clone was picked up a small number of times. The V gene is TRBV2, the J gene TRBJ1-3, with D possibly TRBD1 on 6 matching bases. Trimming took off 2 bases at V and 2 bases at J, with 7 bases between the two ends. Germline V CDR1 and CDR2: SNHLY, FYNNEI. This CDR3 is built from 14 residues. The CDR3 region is CASSENRAGNTIYF. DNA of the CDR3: TGTGCCAGCAGTGAAAACAGGGCTGGAAACACCATATATTTT.

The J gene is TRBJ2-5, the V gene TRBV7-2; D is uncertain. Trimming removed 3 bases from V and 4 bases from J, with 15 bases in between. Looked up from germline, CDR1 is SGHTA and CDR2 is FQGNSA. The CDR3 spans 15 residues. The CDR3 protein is CASSLTSNLGETQYF. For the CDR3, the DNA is TGTGCCAGCAGCTTGACATCGAATCTTGGAGAGACCCAGTACTTC.

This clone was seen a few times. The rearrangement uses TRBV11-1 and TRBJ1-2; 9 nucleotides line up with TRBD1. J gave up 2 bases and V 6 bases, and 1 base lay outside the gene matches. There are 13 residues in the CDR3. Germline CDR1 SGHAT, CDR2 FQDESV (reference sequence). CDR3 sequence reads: CASRGQGNYGYTF. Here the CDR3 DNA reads TGTGCCAGCAGGGGACAGGGCAACTATGGCTACACCTTC. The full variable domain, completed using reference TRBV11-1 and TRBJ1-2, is EAEVAQSPRYKITEKSQAVAFWCDPISGHATLYWYRQILGQGPELLVQFQDESVVDDSQLPKDRFSAERLKGVDSTLKIQPAELGDSAMYLCASRGQGNYGYTFGSGTRLTVV.

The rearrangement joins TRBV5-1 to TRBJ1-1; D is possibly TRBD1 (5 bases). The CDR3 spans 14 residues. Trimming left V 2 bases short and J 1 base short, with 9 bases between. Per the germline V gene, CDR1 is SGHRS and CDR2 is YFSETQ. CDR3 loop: CASSFREGNTEAFF. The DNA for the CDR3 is TGCGCCAGCAGCTTCAGGGAAGGGAACACTGAAGCTTTCTTT.

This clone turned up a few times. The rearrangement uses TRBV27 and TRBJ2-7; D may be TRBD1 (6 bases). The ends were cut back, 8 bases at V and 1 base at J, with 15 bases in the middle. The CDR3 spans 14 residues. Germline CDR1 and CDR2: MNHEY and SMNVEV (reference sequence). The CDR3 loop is CASGIPGDSYEQYF. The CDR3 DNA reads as TGTGCCAGCGGAATCCCAGGGGATTCCTACGAGCAGTACTTC.

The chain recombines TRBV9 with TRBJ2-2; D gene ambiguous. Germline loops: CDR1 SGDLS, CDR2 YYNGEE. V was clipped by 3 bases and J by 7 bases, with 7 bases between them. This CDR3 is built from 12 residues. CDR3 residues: CASSGASGELFF. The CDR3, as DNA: TGTGCCAGCAGCGGGGCAAGCGGGGAGCTGTTTTTT. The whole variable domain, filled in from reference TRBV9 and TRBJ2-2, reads DSGVTQTPKHLITATGQRVTLRCSPRSGDLSVYWYQQSLDQGLQFLIQYYNGEERAKGNILERFSAQQFPDLHSELNLSSLELGDSALYFCASSGASGELFFGEGSRLTVL.

In nucleotides, the CDR3 is TGTGCCAGCGGGTCAAAGGGGGAGGAAAAACTGTTTTTT. Protein sequence: CASGSKGEEKLFF. The chain employs TRBV11-2 and TRBJ1-4; a weak D match, TRBD1 (6 bases). V lost 8 bases, J lost 8 bases, and 15 bases lay in between. Germline V CDR1 and CDR2: SGHAT, FQNNGV. The CDR3 has 13 residues. Full variable domain (outside the CDR3, taken from reference TRBV11-2 and TRBJ1-4): EAGVAQSPRYKIIEKRQSVAFWCNPISGHATLYWYQQILGQGPKLLIQFQNNGVVDDSQLPKDRFSAERLKGVDSTLKIQPAKLEDSAVYLCASGSKGEEKLFFGSGTQLSVL.

CDR3 amino acids: CASNIGQGANQPQHF. The CDR3 nucleotides are TGTGCCAGCAATATTGGACAGGGGGCGAATCAGCCCCAGCATTTT. This chain joins TRBV27 and TRBJ1-5, with 11 bases lining up with TRBD1. This CDR3 comprises 15 residues. The germline CDR1 and CDR2 sequences are MNHEY and SMNVEV (reference sequence). The V and J ends lost 7 bases and 4 bases, in that order; junction bases with no gene match: 6.

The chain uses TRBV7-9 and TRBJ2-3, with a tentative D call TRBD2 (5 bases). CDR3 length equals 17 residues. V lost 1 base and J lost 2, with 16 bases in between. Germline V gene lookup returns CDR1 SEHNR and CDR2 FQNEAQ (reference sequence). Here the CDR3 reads CASSLGTGSFSTDTQYF. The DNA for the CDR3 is TGTGCCAGCAGCTTAGGGACGGGGTCATTTTCCACAGATACGCAGTATTTT.

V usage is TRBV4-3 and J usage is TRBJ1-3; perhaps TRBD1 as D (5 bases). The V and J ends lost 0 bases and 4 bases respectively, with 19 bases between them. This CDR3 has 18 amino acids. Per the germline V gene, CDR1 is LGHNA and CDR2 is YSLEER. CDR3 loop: CASSQDFQGRILGNTIYF. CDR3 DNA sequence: TGCGCCAGCAGCCAAGATTTCCAGGGTCGTATTCTGGGAAACACCATATATTTT.

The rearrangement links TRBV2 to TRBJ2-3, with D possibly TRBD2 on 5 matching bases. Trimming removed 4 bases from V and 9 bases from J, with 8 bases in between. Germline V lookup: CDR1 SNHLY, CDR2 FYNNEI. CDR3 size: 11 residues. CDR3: CASSGRETQYF. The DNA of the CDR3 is TGTGCCAGCAGTGGCCGGGAAACGCAGTATTTT.

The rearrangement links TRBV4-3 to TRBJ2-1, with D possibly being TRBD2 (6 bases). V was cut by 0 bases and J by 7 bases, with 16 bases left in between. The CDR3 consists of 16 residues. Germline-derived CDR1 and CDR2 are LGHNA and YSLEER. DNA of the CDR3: TGCGCCAGCAGCCAAGAGGCGCGGGGAATGGGGAATGAGCAGTTCTTC. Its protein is CASSQEARGMGNEQFF.

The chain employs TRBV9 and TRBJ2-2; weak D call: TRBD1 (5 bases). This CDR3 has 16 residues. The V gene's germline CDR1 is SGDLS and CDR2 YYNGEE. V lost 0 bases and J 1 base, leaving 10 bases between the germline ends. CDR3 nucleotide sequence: TGTGCCAGCAGCGTAGGGTTAGGGGAGAACACCGGGGAGCTGTTTTTT. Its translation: CASSVGLGENTGELFF. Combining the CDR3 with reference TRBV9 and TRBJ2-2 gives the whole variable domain DSGVTQTPKHLITATGQRVTLRCSPRSGDLSVYWYQQSLDQGLQFLIQYYNGEERAKGNILERFSAQQFPDLHSELNLSSLELGDSALYFCASSVGLGENTGELFFGEGSRLTVL.

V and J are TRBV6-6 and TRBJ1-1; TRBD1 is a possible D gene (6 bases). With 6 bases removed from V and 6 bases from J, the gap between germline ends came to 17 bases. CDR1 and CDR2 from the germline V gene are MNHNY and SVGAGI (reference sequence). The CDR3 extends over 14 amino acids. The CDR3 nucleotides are TGTGCCAGCAGCCCAAGCGGGGGCGCTTCTGAAGCTTTCTTT. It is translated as CASSPSGGASEAFF.

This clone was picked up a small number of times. The DNA for the CDR3 is TGTGCCAGCAGTTCGGACAGGGGCCCTTCACCCCTCCACTTT. This translates into CASSSDRGPSPLHF. The J gene is TRBJ1-6, the V gene TRBV6-5, with 9 nucleotides matching TRBD1. V trimming: 4 bases; J trimming: 9 bases; junction bases outside the gene matches: 4. Germline V gene lookup returns CDR1 MNHEY and CDR2 SVGAGI. This CDR3 comprises 14 residues.

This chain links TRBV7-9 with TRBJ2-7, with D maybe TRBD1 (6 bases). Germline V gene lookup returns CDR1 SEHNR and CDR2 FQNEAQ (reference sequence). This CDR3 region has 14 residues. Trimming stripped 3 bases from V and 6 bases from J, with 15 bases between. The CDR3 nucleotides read TGTGCCAGCAGCTTGGGGCAGGGGACCCTCGAGCAGTACTTC. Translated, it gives CASSLGQGTLEQYF.

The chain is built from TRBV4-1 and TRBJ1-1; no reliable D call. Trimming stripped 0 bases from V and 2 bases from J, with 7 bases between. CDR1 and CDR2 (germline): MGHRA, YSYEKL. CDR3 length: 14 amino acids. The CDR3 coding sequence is TGCGCCAGCAGCCAAGAACACAGAAACACTGAAGCTTTCTTT. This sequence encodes CASSQEHRNTEAFF.

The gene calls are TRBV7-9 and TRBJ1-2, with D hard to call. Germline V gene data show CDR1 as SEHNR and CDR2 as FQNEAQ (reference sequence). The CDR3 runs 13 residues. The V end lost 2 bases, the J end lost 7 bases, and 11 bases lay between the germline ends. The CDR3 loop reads CASSLLAEGGYTF. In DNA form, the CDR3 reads TGTGCCAGCAGCTTATTGGCAGAGGGTGGCTACACCTTC.

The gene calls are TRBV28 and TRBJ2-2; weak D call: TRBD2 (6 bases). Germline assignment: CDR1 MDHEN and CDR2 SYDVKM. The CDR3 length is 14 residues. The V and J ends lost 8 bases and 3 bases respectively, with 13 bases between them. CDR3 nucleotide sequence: TGTGCCAGCCTGGGGGGACCCGACACCGGGGAGCTGTTTTTT. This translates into CASLGGPDTGELFF.

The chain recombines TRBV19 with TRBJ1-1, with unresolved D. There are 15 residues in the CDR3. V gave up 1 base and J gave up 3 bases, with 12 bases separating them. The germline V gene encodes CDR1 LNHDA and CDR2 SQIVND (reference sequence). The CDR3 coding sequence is TGTGCCAGTAGTATAGGGGCAGAAGTATACACTGAAGCTTTCTTT. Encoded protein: CASSIGAEVYTEAFF. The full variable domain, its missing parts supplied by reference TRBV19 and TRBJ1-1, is DGGITQSPKYLFRKEGQNVTLSCEQNLNHDAMYWYRQDPGQGLRLIYYSQIVNDFQKGDIAEGYSVSREKKESFPLTVTSAQKNPTAFYLCASSIGAEVYTEAFFGQGTRLTVV.

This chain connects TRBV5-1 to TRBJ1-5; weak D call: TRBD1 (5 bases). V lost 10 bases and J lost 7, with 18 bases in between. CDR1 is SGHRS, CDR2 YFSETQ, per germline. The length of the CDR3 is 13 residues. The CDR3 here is CASSGGEKQPQHF. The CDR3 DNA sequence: TGCGCCTCCTCTGGGGGGGAGAAGCAGCCCCAGCATTTT.

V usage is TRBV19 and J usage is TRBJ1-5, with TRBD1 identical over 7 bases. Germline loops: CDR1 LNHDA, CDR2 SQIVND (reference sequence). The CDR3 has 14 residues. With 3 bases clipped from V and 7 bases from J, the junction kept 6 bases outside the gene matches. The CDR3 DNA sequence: TGTGCCAGTAGTATCGGGACAGAACGGCAGCCCCAGCATTTT. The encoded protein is CASSIGTERQPQHF.

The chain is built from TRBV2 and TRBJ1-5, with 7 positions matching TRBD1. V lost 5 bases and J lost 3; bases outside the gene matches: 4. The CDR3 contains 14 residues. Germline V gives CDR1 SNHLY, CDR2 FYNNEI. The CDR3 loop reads CASSLDRFNQPQHF. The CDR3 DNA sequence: TGTGCCAGCAGTTTGGACAGGTTCAATCAGCCCCAGCATTTT.